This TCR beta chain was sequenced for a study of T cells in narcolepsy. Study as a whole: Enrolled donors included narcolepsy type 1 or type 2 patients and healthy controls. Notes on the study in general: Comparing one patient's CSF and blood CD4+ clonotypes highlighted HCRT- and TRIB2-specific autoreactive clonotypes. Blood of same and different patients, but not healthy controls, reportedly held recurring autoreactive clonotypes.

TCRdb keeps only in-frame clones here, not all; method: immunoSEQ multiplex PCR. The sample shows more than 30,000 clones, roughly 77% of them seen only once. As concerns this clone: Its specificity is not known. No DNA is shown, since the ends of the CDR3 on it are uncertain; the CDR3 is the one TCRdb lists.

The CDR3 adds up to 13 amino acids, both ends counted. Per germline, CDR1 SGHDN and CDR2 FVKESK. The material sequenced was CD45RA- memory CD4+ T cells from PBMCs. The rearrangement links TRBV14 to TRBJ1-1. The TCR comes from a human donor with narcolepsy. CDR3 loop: CASTFGGGTEALF.